Presented here are 24 T cell receptor beta chains from one specimen sequenced in a study of beta chain features in type 1 diabetes. Expressed TCRB transcripts were sequenced because the entire RNA isolate underwent reverse transcription. Libraries were prepared by immunoSEQ multiplex PCR; TCRdb keeps only in-frame clonotypes and omits some of them. The table shows about 710,000 clones, with over 12% occurring only once. No cognate antigen is known for these TCRs. Study results and caveats: A moderate, significant TCRB CDR3 shortening appeared in type 1 diabetes across four CD4+ subsets.

The sequencing sample was made of naive CD4+ T cells from blood. These receptors originate from a man between 18 and 29 years old with type 1 diabetes.

The V call is TRBV7-2, the J call TRBJ2-4, with D hard to call. V shed 1 base and J shed 6 bases, with 7 bases lying between them. This CDR3 is 13 amino acids long. Germline V lookup: CDR1 SGHTA, CDR2 FQGNSA. The CDR3 loop reads CASSLVEGNIQYF. CDR3 nucleotides: TGTGCCAGCAGCTTAGTCGAAGGAAACATTCAGTACTTC.

This chain links TRBV9 with TRBJ2-2; TRBD2 might be the D (6 bases). The CDR3 loop spans 15 amino acids. In germline, CDR1 is SGDLS, CDR2 YYNGEE. Deletions cut 0 bases from V and 5 bases from J, with 11 bases between. The CDR3 region has the DNA TGTGCCAGCAGCGTAGAGCTAGCGCGGACCGGGGAGCTGTTTTTT. Translating it yields CASSVELARTGELFF. The full variable domain, rest sourced from reference TRBV9 and TRBJ2-2, is DSGVTQTPKHLITATGQRVTLRCSPRSGDLSVYWYQQSLDQGLQFLIQYYNGEERAKGNILERFSAQQFPDLHSELNLSSLELGDSALYFCASSVELARTGELFFGEGSRLTVL.

The V and J genes are TRBV6-6 and TRBJ1-2, with 9 bases lining up with TRBD1. The CDR3 is made up of 13 amino acids. The germline gives CDR1 MNHNY, CDR2 SVGAGI (reference sequence). The trim removed 8 bases at V and 5 bases at J, leaving 6 bases unmatched. Written as DNA, the CDR3 is TGTGCCAGCCGACCGGGACAGGGTTATGGCTACACCTTC. It encodes CASRPGQGYGYTF.

The chain carries TRBV6-5 and TRBJ2-7, with D possibly being TRBD2 (6 bases). This CDR3 is built from 14 residues. The germline V gene encodes CDR1 MNHEY and CDR2 SVGAGI. V was pared by 2 bases and J by 6 bases, with 14 bases between. The chain's CDR3 is CASSYAGSSAEQYF. The CDR3 nucleotides read TGTGCCAGCAGTTACGCCGGGAGTTCGGCCGAGCAGTACTTC.

A few counts support this clone. The chain carries TRBV29-1 and TRBJ2-1; tentatively, D is TRBD1 (6 bases). V dropped 6 bases and J dropped 14 bases, with 26 bases sitting between them. Germline V gene data show CDR1 as SQVTM and CDR2 as ANQGSEA. The CDR3 totals 14 residues. In DNA, the CDR3 is TGCAGCGTCGACGGGCCCGCACAGGGTTTGGTTGAGTTCTTC. Protein product: CSVDGPAQGLVEFF.

The chain joins TRBV28 to TRBJ1-2, with 7 bases matching TRBD1. V gave up 10 bases and J gave up 4 bases; unmatched junction bases: 15. Germline CDR1 is MDHEN and CDR2 is SYDVKM. The CDR3 covers 15 residues. The CDR3 region has the DNA TGTGCCACCCTATCCCCCCCGACAGGGTCCTATGGCTACACCTTC. It encodes CATLSPPTGSYGYTF.

The V call is TRBV27, the J call TRBJ2-5, with 12 nucleotides matching TRBD2. The CDR3 consists of 14 residues. The V gene end was trimmed by 5 bases and the J gene end by 5 bases; junction bases not matched to a gene: 3. Per the germline V gene, CDR1 is MNHEY and CDR2 is SMNVEV (reference sequence). CDR3 amino acids: CASSRLAGDETQYF. The DNA of the CDR3 is TGTGCCAGCAGTAGACTAGCGGGGGACGAGACCCAGTACTTC.

The J gene is TRBJ1-2, the V gene TRBV2, with a weak D call TRBD1 (6 bases). CDR1 is SNHLY, CDR2 FYNNEI, per germline. This CDR3 contains 14 residues. The ends were cut back, 7 bases at V and 2 bases at J, with 14 bases in the middle. Here the CDR3 DNA reads TGTGCCAGCACCCTATACAGGGCCAACTATGGCTACACCTTC. As protein: CASTLYRANYGYTF.

This clone turned up a few times. This chain links TRBV28 with TRBJ2-7; 9 bases agree with TRBD1. Germline-derived CDR1 and CDR2 are MDHEN and SYDVKM. Trimming at V came to 5 bases and at J to 0 bases, leaving 11 bases not matched to a gene. CDR3 length equals 17 residues. This chain's CDR3 is CASSLPLGTGSSYEQYF. The CDR3 nucleotides read TGTGCCAGCAGTCTCCCACTTGGGACAGGGAGCTCCTACGAGCAGTACTTC. Full variable domain (missing parts from reference TRBV28 and TRBJ2-7): DVKVTQSSRYLVKRTGEKVFLECVQDMDHENMFWYRQDPGLGLRLIYFSYDVKMKEKGDIPEGYSVSREKKERFSLILESASTNQTSMYLCASSLPLGTGSSYEQYFGPGTRLTVT.

This clone was picked up a small number of times. The CDR3, as DNA: TGTGCCAGCAGCTTGGTAGGAGGAGAGAACACTGAAGCTTTCTTT. It translates to CASSLVGGENTEAFF. V usage is TRBV5-8 and J usage is TRBJ1-1; D unclear. Germline V CDR1 and CDR2: SGHTS, YDEGEE. CDR3 length: 15 amino acids. V was shortened by 0 bases and J by 1 base, with 10 bases between the two germline ends.

This chain joins TRBV5-4 and TRBJ2-1; maybe TRBD2 (5 bases). This CDR3 comprises 13 residues. Germline-derived CDR1 and CDR2 are SGHNT and YYREEE (reference sequence). V gave up 1 base and J gave up 8 bases, with 10 bases separating them. The CDR3 spells CASSLSPGDEQFF. The DNA of the CDR3 is TGTGCCAGCAGCTTGAGCCCCGGGGATGAGCAGTTCTTC.

This clone appeared a few times. The rearrangement joins TRBV28 to TRBJ2-2; 9 nucleotides match TRBD1. This CDR3 comprises 15 residues. The germline V gene has CDR1 MDHEN and CDR2 SYDVKM. V was pared by 5 bases and J by 3 bases, with 4 bases of the junction left unmatched. CDR3 nucleotides: TGTGCCAGCAGTCGCAGGGACAGGGACACCGGGGAGCTGTTTTTT. This codes for CASSRRDRDTGELFF.

The chain combines TRBV7-2 with TRBJ2-3, with 7 bases fitting TRBD1. Germline V gene data show CDR1 as SGHTA and CDR2 as FQGNSA. Germline trimming cut 5 bases from V and 5 bases from J; bases unmatched to any gene: 10. The CDR3 consists of 15 residues. As DNA, the CDR3 is TGTGCCAGCAGCCTTCAACCGGGACAGCTAGATACGCAGTATTTT. Translated: CASSLQPGQLDTQYF.

The gene calls are TRBV13 and TRBJ1-6; D remains ambiguous. Germline V gene sequence: CDR1 PRHDT, CDR2 FYEKMQ (reference sequence). The CDR3 is made up of 15 amino acids. Trimming took 1 base from V and 10 from J, leaving 14 bases between them. CDR3 protein: CASSLESGLPSPLHF. The CDR3 nucleotides read TGTGCCAGCAGCTTAGAAAGCGGCTTACCCTCACCCCTCCACTTT.

The chain recombines TRBV4-3 with TRBJ1-5; no definite D call. CDR3 size: 14 residues. Trimming took off 5 bases at V and 6 bases at J, with 14 bases between the two ends. CDR1 is LGHNA, CDR2 YSLEER, per germline. CDR3 DNA sequence: TGCGCCAGCAGCGCTTGGGAGGGAGGTCAGCCCCAGCATTTT. It codes for CASSAWEGGQPQHF.

Note on this clone: The same CDR3 also results from other DNA sequences found in this sample. V gene TRBV28 combines with J gene TRBJ1-5; no clear D. The V end was cut by 4 bases, the J end by 5 bases, with 3 bases between. Looked up from germline, CDR1 is MDHEN and CDR2 is SYDVKM. The CDR3 is 11 amino acids. CDR3 sequence reads: CASSSDQPQHF. The CDR3 DNA reads as TGTGCCAGCAGTTCCGATCAGCCCCAGCATTTT.

V and J are TRBV7-9 and TRBJ2-7; the D call may be TRBD1 or TRBD2 (5 bases each). The V gene's germline CDR1 is SEHNR and CDR2 FQNEAQ (reference sequence). The CDR3 totals 14 residues. V was shortened by 5 bases and J by 4 bases, with 15 bases between the two germline ends. Written as DNA, the CDR3 is TGTGCCAGCAGCGTCCGAGGGGACGCTTACGAGCAGTACTTC. Its protein is CASSVRGDAYEQYF.

This clone was recorded a few times. The rearrangement joins TRBV4-1 to TRBJ1-5; the D gene is possibly TRBD1 (6 bases). The length of the CDR3 is 15 residues. Germline assignment: CDR1 MGHRA and CDR2 YSYEKL. V was clipped by 0 bases and J by 7 bases, with 13 bases between them. The CDR3 sequence: CASSQEGRGGQPQHF. In nucleotides, the CDR3 is TGCGCCAGCAGCCAAGAGGGCAGGGGTGGCCAGCCCCAGCATTTT.

In its sample, this clone was seen a few times. This chain joins TRBV29-1 and TRBJ1-1; 11 nucleotides agree with TRBD1. CDR3 length equals 20 residues. Germline V gene data show CDR1 as SQVTM and CDR2 as ANQGSEA. With V trimmed by 7 bases and J by 0 bases, 22 bases remained unmatched. The CDR3 region is CSELGGTGGEKRFMNTEAFF. The CDR3 nucleotides read TGCAGCGAACTTGGAGGGACAGGGGGAGAAAAGAGATTCATGAACACTGAAGCTTTCTTT.

This clone was counted a few times. V and J are TRBV7-9 and TRBJ2-5, with 10 bases fitting TRBD2. Trimming cost V 6 bases and J 5 bases; bases outside gene matches: 3. Germline CDR1 SEHNR, CDR2 FQNEAQ (reference sequence). The CDR3 is made up of 13 amino acids. The CDR3 here is CASRQTSGETQYF. CDR3 sequence (DNA): TGTGCCAGCAGGCAGACTAGCGGGGAGACCCAGTACTTC.

This clone occurred a few times. The genes are TRBV30 and TRBJ2-3; D is perhaps TRBD1 (6 bases). V was pared by 4 bases and J by 6 bases, with 11 bases between. The germline CDR1 and CDR2 sequences are GTSNPN and SVGIG (reference sequence). CDR3 size: 12 residues. CDR3 bases: TGTGCCTGGACAAGTCAGGGGGATACGCAGTATTTT. Translation: CAWTSQGDTQYF.

The sample holds a few counts of this clone. The genes are TRBV11-2 and TRBJ2-2; D uncertain. The CDR3 has 15 amino acids. Germline lookup yields CDR1 SGHAT and CDR2 FQNNGV. The V end was cut by 2 bases, the J end by 4 bases, with 11 bases between. The CDR3 spells CASSLRTVITGELFF. The CDR3 coding sequence is TGTGCCAGCAGCTTAAGGACGGTTATCACCGGGGAGCTGTTTTTT.

This clone came up a few times. The chain employs TRBV7-9 and TRBJ1-1; D is unresolved. The germline V gene has CDR1 SEHNR and CDR2 FQNEAQ (reference sequence). V shed 4 bases and J shed 5 bases, with 8 bases lying between them. This CDR3 comprises 12 residues. CDR3 nucleotides: TGTGCCAGCAGCTATACCGGGACTGAAGCTTTCTTT. Translation gives CASSYTGTEAFF.

The V and J genes are TRBV6-5 and TRBJ2-4, with D perhaps TRBD1 (7 bases). Looked up from germline, CDR1 is MNHEY and CDR2 is SVGAGI. V lost 0 bases and J lost 8, with 14 bases in between. This CDR3 is built from 15 residues. The CDR3: CASSYSGRGADIQYF. As DNA, the CDR3 is TGTGCCAGCAGTTACTCGGGCAGGGGGGCGGACATTCAGTACTTC.